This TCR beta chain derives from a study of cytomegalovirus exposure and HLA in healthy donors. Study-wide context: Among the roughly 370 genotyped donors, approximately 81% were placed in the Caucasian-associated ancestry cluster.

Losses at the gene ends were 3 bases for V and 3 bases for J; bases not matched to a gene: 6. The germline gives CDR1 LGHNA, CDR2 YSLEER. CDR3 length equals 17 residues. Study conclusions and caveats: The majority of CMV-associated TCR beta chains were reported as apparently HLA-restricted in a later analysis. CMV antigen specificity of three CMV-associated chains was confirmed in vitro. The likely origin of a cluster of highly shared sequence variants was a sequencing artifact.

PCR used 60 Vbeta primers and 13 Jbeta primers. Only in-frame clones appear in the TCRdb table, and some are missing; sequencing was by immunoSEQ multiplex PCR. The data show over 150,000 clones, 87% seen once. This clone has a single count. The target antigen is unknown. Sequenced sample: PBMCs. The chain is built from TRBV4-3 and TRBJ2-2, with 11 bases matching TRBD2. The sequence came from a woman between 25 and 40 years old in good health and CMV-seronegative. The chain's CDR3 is CASSQNPSGGYTGELFF. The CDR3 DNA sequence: TGCGCCAGCAGCCAGAACCCTAGCGGGGGGTACACCGGGGAGCTGTTTTTT.